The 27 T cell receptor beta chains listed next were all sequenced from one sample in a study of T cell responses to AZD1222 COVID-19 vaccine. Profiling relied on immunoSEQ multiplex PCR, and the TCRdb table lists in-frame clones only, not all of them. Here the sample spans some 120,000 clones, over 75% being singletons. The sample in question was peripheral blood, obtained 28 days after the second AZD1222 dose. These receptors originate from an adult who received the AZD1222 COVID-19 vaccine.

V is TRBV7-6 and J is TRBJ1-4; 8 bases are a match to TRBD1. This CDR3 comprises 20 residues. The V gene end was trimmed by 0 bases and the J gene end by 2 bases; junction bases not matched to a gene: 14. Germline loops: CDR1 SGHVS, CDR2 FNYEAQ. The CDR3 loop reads CASSLAPGRGLYRTNEKLFF. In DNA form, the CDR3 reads TGTGCCAGCAGCTTAGCCCCCGGCAGGGGGCTTTATCGGACTAATGAAAAACTGTTTTTT. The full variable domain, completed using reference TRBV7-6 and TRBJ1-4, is GAGVSQSPRYKVTKRGQDVALRCDPISGHVSLYWYRQALGQGPEFLTYFNYEAQQDKSGLPNDRFSAERPEGSISTLTIQRTEQRDSAMYRCASSLAPGRGLYRTNEKLFFGSGTQLSVL.

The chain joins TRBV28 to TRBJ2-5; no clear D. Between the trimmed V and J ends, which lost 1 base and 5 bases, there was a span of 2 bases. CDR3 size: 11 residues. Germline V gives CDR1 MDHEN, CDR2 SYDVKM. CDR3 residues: CASSLYETQYF. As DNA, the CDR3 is TGTGCCAGCAGTTTATATGAGACCCAGTACTTC. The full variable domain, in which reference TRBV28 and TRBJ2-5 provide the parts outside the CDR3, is DVKVTQSSRYLVKRTGEKVFLECVQDMDHENMFWYRQDPGLGLRLIYFSYDVKMKEKGDIPEGYSVSREKKERFSLILESASTNQTSMYLCASSLYETQYFGPGTRLLVL.

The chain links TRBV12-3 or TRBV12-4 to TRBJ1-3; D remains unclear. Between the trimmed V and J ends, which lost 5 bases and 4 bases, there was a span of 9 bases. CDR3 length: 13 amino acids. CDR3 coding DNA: TGTGCCAGCAGTCCCTTAGCCGGAAACACCATATATTTT. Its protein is CASSPLAGNTIYF.

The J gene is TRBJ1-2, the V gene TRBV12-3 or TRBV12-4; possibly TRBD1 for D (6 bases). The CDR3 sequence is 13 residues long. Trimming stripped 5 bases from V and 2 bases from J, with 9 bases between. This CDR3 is CASSTGYNYGYTF. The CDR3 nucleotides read TGTGCCAGCAGTACAGGGTACAACTATGGCTACACCTTC.

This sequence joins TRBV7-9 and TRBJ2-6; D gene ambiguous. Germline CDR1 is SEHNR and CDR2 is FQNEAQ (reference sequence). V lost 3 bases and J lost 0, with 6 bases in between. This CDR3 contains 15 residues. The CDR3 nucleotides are TGTGCCAGCAGCTTCGCAACCTCTGGGGCCAACGTCCTGACTTTC. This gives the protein CASSFATSGANVLTF.

The chain's CDR3 is CASSQGPGLATDTQYF. In DNA, the CDR3 is TGTGCCAGCAGCCAAGGACCTGGACTAGCCACAGATACGCAGTATTTT. This sequence joins TRBV3-1 (or the pseudogene TRBV3-2) and TRBJ2-3, with 8 bases matching TRBD2. This CDR3 is built from 16 residues. The V and J ends lost 1 base and 2 bases, in that order; junction bases with no gene match: 5. Germline-derived CDR1 and CDR2 are LGHDT and YNNKEL (reference sequence).

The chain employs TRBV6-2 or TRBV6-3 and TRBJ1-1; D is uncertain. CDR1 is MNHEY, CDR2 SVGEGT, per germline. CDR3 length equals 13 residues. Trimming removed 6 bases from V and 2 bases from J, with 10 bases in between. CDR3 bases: TGTGCCAGCAGCAGACTGATTAACACTGAAGCTTTCTTT. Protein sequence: CASSRLINTEAFF.

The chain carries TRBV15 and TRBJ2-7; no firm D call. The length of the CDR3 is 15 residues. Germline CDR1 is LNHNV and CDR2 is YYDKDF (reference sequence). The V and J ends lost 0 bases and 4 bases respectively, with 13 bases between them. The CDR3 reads CATSRDPVKRYEQYF. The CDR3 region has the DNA TGTGCCACCAGCAGAGATCCGGTAAAGAGGTACGAGCAGTACTTC.

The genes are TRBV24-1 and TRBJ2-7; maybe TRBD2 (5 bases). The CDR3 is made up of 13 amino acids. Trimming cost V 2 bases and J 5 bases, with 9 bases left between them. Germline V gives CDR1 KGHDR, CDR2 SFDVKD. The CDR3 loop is CATSDSGFDEQYF. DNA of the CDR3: TGTGCCACCAGTGATTCGGGGTTCGACGAGCAGTACTTC.

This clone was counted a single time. CDR3 sequence: CASSQGDSTRLGYTF. CDR3 sequence (DNA): TGTGCCAGCAGCCAGGGGGACAGTACACGATTGGGCTACACCTTC. The rearrangement links TRBV3-1 (or the pseudogene TRBV3-2) to TRBJ1-2, with TRBD1 identical over 7 bases. From germline, CDR1 is LGHDT and CDR2 YNNKEL (reference sequence). This CDR3 is built from 15 residues. Trimming removed 3 bases from V and 8 bases from J; junction bases left unmatched: 12.

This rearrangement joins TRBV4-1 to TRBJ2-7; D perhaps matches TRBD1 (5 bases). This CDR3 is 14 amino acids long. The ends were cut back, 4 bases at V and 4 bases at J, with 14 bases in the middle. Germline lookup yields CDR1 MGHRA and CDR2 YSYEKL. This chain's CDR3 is CASSLGPGPYEQYF. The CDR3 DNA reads TGCGCCAGCAGCCTAGGACCAGGGCCTTACGAGCAGTACTTC.

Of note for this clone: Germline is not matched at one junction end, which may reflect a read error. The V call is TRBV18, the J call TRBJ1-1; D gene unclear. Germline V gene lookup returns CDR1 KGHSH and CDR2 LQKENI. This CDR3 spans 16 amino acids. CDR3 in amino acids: CASTPQPVQMNTEAFF. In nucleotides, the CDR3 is TGTGCCAGCACACCCCAGCCGGTACAGATGAACACTGAAGCTTTCTTT.

Here the CDR3 DNA reads TGTGCCAGCAGTTACTCCTACCGGGAGGGCCTTTACGAGCAGTACTTC. As protein: CASSYSYREGLYEQYF. The chain employs TRBV6-2 or TRBV6-3 and TRBJ2-7; TRBD2 matches at 8 bases. The V gene's germline CDR1 is MNHEY and CDR2 SVGEGT. V shed 0 bases, J shed 4 bases, and the junction held 8 bases outside the gene matches. The CDR3 extends over 16 amino acids.

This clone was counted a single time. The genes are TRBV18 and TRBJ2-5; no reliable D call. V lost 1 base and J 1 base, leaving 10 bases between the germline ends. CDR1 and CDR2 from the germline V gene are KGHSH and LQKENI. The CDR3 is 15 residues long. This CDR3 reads CASSPRSTVQETQYF. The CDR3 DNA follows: TGTGCCAGCTCACCACGGTCGACGGTCCAAGAGACCCAGTACTTC.

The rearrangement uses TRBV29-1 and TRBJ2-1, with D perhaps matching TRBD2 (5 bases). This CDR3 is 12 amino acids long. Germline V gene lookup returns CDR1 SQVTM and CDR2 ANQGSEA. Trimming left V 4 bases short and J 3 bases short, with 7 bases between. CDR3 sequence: CSVVRDYNEQFF. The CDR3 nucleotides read TGCAGCGTTGTACGGGACTACAATGAGCAGTTCTTC.

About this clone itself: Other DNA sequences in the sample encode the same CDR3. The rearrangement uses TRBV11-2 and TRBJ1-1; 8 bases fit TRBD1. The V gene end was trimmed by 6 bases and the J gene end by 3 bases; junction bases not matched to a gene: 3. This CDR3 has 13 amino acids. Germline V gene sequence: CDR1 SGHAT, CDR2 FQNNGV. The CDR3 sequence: CASSSDRDTEAFF. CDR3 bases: TGTGCCAGCAGTTCGGACAGGGACACTGAAGCTTTCTTT.

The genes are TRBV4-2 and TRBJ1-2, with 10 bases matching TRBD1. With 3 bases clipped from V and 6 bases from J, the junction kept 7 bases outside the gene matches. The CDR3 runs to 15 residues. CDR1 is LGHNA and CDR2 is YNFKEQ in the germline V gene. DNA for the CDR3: TGTGCCAGCAGCCAGACAGGGGGCCTCCCCGATGGCTACACCTTC. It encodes CASSQTGGLPDGYTF.

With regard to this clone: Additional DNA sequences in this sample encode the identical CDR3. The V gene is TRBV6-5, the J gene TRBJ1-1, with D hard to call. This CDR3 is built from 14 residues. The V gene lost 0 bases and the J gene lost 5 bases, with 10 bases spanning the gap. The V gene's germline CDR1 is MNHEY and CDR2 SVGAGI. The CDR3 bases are TGTGCCAGCAGTTACTCGTCCGTGGGGACTGAAGCTTTCTTT. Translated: CASSYSSVGTEAFF.

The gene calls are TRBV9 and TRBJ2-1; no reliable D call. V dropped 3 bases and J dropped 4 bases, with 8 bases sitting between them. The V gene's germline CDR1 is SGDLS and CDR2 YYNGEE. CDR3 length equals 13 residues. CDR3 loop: CASSARRYNEQFF. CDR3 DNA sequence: TGTGCCAGCAGCGCCCGACGGTACAATGAGCAGTTCTTC.

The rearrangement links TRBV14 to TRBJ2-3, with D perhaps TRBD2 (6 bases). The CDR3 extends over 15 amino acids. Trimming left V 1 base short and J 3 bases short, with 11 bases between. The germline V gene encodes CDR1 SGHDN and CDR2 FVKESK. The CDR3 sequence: CASSQGFSGTDTQYF. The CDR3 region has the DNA TGTGCCAGCAGCCAAGGGTTTAGCGGTACAGATACGCAGTATTTT.

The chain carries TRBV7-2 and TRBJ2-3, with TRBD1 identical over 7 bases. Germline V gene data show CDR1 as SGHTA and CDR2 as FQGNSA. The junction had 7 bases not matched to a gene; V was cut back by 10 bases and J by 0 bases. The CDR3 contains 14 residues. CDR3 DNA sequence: TGTGCCACCAAAACGACAGGGAGCACAGATACGCAGTATTTT. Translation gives CATKTTGSTDTQYF.

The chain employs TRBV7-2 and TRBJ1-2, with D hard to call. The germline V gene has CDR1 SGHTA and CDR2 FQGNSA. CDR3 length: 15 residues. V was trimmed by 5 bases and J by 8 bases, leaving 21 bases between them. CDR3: CASSAIGWLSRGYTF. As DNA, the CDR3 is TGTGCCAGCAGCGCAATTGGGTGGCTTTCAAGGGGCTACACCTTC.

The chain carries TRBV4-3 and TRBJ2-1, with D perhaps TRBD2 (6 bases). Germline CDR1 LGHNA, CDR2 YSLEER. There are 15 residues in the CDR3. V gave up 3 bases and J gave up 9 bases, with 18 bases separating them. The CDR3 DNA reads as TGCGCCAGCAGCCATAACCGGGCGCTGGGGGGTGAGCAGTTCTTC. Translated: CASSHNRALGGEQFF.

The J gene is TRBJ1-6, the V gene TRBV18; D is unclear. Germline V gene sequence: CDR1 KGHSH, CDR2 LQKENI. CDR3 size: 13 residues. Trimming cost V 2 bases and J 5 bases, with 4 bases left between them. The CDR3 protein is CASSPGDNSPLHF. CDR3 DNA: TGTGCCAGCTCACCAGGAGATAATTCACCCCTCCACTTT.

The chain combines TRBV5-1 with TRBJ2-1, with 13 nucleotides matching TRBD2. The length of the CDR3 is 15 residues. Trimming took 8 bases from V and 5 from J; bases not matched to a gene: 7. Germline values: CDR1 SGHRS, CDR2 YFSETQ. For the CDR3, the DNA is TGCGCCAGTCGGACTAGCGGGAGTGTGCACAATGAGCAGTTCTTC. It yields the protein CASRTSGSVHNEQFF. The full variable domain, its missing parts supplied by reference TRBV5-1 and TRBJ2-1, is KAGVTQTPRYLIKTRGQQVTLSCSPISGHRSVSWYQQTPGQGLQFLFEYFSETQRNKGNFPGRFSGRQFSNSRSEMNVSTLELGDSALYLCASRTSGSVHNEQFFGPGTRLTVL.

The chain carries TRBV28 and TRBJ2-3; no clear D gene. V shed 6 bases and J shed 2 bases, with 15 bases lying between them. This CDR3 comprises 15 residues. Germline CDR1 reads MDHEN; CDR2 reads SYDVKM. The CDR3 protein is CASRTGAASTDTQYF. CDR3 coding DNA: TGTGCCAGCAGGACCGGCGCCGCGTCCACAGATACGCAGTATTTT.

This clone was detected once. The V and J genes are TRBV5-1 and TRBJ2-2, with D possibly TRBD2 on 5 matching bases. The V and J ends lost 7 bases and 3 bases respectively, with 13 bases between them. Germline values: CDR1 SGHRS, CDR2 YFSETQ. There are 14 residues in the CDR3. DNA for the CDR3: TGCGCCAGCCGACGCGGGTCCTACACCGGGGAGCTGTTTTTT. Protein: CASRRGSYTGELFF.